This TCR beta chain appears in the sequencing data of a study of post-analysis software for immune sequencing data. Study results and limitations: Comparison with controls showed significantly lower normalized Chao1 diversity in multiple sclerosis patients. Under F measure analysis, samples from one preparation batch co-clustered strongly. There were several TRBV segments more frequent in patients than controls, and TRBV5-6, TRBV5-1 and TRBV20-1 were among them.

In the case of this clonotype: Its antigen is not identified.

Per germline, CDR1 LGHNA and CDR2 YSLEER. The CDR3 has 13 amino acids. Trimming removed 5 bases at V and 4 bases at J, with 11 bases between. Every TCR beta cDNA library bore unique molecular identifiers. TCRdb reprocessed the PCR reads via MiXCR and lists one record per CDR3 protein. The table records about 430,000 distinct CDR3 sequences, over 30% of them present only once. V is TRBV4-3 and J is TRBJ1-1, with D possibly matching TRBD1 (6 bases). Material: blood. This receptor was obtained from a girl aged 2 to 9 with multiple sclerosis. Here the CDR3 reads CASSVDRGTEAFF. In DNA form, the CDR3 reads TGCGCCAGCAGCGTGGACAGAGGCACTGAAGCTTTCTTT.